A selection of T cell receptor beta chains follows, all from one sample in a study of blood T cells in healthy people across ages. One entry per CDR3 protein results from TCRdb running MiXCR on the 5' RACE reads. In the table there are about 1.6 million distinct CDR3 sequences, about 32% of which are singletons. Sequencing was performed on blood. The source of these receptors is a young woman in good health. The CDR3 runs from the conserved cysteine through the conserved F or W. Fields, in order: clone size, J gene, D gene, V gene, CDR3 DNA, CDR3 protein. A D gene is named only where the DNA matches it firmly. Size values are once, few and many counts, or a class for expanded clones, and some rows have none.

size: few; J: TRBJ2-7; D: TRBD2; V: TRBV27; DNA: TGTGCCAGCAAGGATTCAACTGGCGGGAGTGTACACGAGCAGTACTTC; CDR3: CASKDSTGGSVHEQYF
size: -; J: TRBJ2-5; D: TRBD2; V: TRBV18; DNA: TGTGCCAGCTCACCATATAGAAGTGATCCCAAGACTAGCGGGAAAGAGACCCAGTACTTC; CDR3: CASSPYRSDPKTSGKETQYF
size: -; J: TRBJ1-2; D: -; V: TRBV5-1; DNA: TGCGCCAGCAGCTTGGACGACACCCAAGAGAGGGCTTCCACCTTC; CDR3: CASSLDDTQERASTF
size: many; J: TRBJ1-2; D: -; V: TRBV27; DNA: TGTGCCAGCAGTCCGGGGGGGGCCCCTTATGGCTACACCTTC; CDR3: CASSPGGAPYGYTF
size: few; J: TRBJ2-5; D: -; V: TRBV12-3/TRBV12-4; DNA: TGTGCCAGCCGAGGGGGGATGGAGACCCAGTACTTC; CDR3: CASRGGMETQYF
size: few; J: TRBJ2-2; D: TRBD1; V: TRBV12-3/TRBV12-4; DNA: TGTGCCAGCAGTGCAGGGACAGCGAAAACCGGGGAGCTGTTTTTT; CDR3: CASSAGTAKTGELFF
size: -; J: TRBJ1-1; D: -; V: TRBV30; DNA: TGTGCCTGGAGGGAGTATGGGGGCACTGAAGCTTTCTTT; CDR3: CAWREYGGTEAFF
size: -; J: TRBJ2-3; D: -; V: TRBV2; DNA: TGTGCCAGCAAAGAACCCGCCCGGTCTAGCACAGATACGCAGTATTTT; CDR3: CASKEPARSSTDTQYF
size: -; J: TRBJ1-5; D: -; V: TRBV20-1; DNA: TGCAGTGCCGAGGGTGAGGGGAATCAGCCCCAGCATTTT; CDR3: CSAEGEGNQPQHF
size: -; J: TRBJ2-7; D: TRBD1; V: TRBV28; DNA: TGTGCCAGCAGACCTGCCGGGACAGAGTCCTACGAGCAGTACTTC; CDR3: CASRPAGTESYEQYF
size: -; J: TRBJ1-2; D: -; V: TRBV12-3/TRBV12-4; DNA: TGTGCCGGCAGTCTACTACAGGGAGTCTATGGCTACACCTTC; CDR3: CAGSLLQGVYGYTF
size: -; J: TRBJ1-2; D: TRBD1; V: TRBV6-1; DNA: TGTGCCAGCAGTGAGACAGGGGAAAACTATGGCTACACCTTC; CDR3: CASSETGENYGYTF
size: -; J: TRBJ2-1; D: TRBD2; V: TRBV3-1; DNA: TGTGCCAGCAGCCTGAGACTAGCGGGGGGATTTGGTGAGCAGTTCTTC; CDR3: CASSLRLAGGFGEQFF
size: few; J: TRBJ1-5; D: -; V: TRBV20-1; DNA: TGCAGTGCCTCCCCCGGACTCTATAGCAATCAGCCCCAGCATTTT; CDR3: CSASPGLYSNQPQHF
size: -; J: TRBJ2-1; D: TRBD2; V: TRBV20-1; DNA: TGCAGTGCTAGAGGGACTAGCGGGAGATCCTATGAGCAGTTCTTC; CDR3: CSARGTSGRSYEQFF
size: many; J: TRBJ2-1; D: -; V: TRBV15; DNA: TGTGCCACCAGCAGTGTTAACAGGGATGAGCAGTTCTTC; CDR3: CATSSVNRDEQFF
size: -; J: TRBJ2-1; D: -; V: TRBV20-1; DNA: TGCAGTGCTAGAGACGGGGATAGCTCCTACAATGAGCAGTTCTTC; CDR3: CSARDGDSSYNEQFF
size: few; J: TRBJ2-1; D: -; V: TRBV5-1; DNA: TGCGCCAGCAGCTTGAGGGGCCCAGGCTCCTACAATGAGCAGTTCTTT; CDR3: CASSLRGPGSYNEQFF
size: -; J: TRBJ2-3; D: -; V: TRBV7-3; DNA: TGTGCCAGCAGCCGCCGGACCCCAGATACGCAGTATTTT; CDR3: CASSRRTPDTQYF
size: -; J: TRBJ2-1; D: -; V: TRBV12-3/TRBV12-4; DNA: TGTGCCAGCAGTTTGGACTGGTCATCGGCATCGGTCAAGTTCTTC; CDR3: CASSLDWSSASVKFF